Shown below are 26 T cell receptor beta chains from a single sample sequenced in a study of Ad26.COV2.S vaccination and SARS-CoV-2 variants. Sequencing used immunoSEQ multiplex PCR; TCRdb keeps in-frame clones, though not all of them. Of around 350,000 clones listed, approximately 81% are singletons. Indicated treatment: around 19 received Ad26.COV2.S at low or high dose, single or two shots; roughly five received placebo; per-sample allocation not given. Each sample was drawn 63 days after the first injection (of vaccine or placebo). Specimen: peripheral blood, collected in a trial of Ad26.COV2.S vaccine versus placebo. The receptors derive from a person aged 18-60 years who received the Ad26.COV2.S COVID-19 vaccine or a placebo.

The J gene is TRBJ1-4, the V gene TRBV9; D is perhaps TRBD1 (6 bases). The V gene lost 2 bases and the J gene lost 0 bases, with 11 bases spanning the gap. The CDR3 spans 16 residues. CDR1 and CDR2 (germline): SGDLS, YYNGEE. For the CDR3, the DNA is TGTGCCAGCAGCGTTACAGGGCGAGCAACTAATGAAAAACTGTTTTTT. Its translation is CASSVTGRATNEKLFF.

The CDR3 region is CASSPIPPARGNQPQHF. The CDR3 region has the DNA TGTGCCAGCTCACCAATACCTCCGGCTAGGGGCAATCAGCCCCAGCATTTT. The chain has TRBV18 and TRBJ1-5, with D uncertain. The germline V gene has CDR1 KGHSH and CDR2 LQKENI. V was shortened by 2 bases and J by 2 bases, with 16 bases between the two germline ends. CDR3 size: 17 residues. The complete variable domain, with remaining parts taken from reference TRBV18 and TRBJ1-5, reads NAGVMQNPRHLVRRRGQEARLRCSPMKGHSHVYWYRQLPEEGLKFMVYLQKENIIDESGMPKERFSAEFPKEGPSILRIQQVVRGDSAAYFCASSPIPPARGNQPQHFGDGTRLSIL.

The rearrangement uses TRBV27 and TRBJ2-3; D remains unclear. Trimming removed 7 bases at V and 4 bases at J, with 15 bases between. The CDR3 runs to 14 residues. CDR1 is MNHEY, CDR2 SMNVEV, per germline (reference sequence). The CDR3: CASTTTKAPDTQYF. CDR3 nucleotide sequence: TGTGCCAGCACAACGACCAAAGCGCCAGATACGCAGTATTTT.

This sequence joins TRBV5-1 and TRBJ2-6; D ambiguous. The CDR3 length is 15 residues. V lost 0 bases to trimming and J lost 1 base, with 5 bases between them. Germline CDR1 reads SGHRS; CDR2 reads YFSETQ. The CDR3 nucleotides read TGCGCCAGCAGCTTGGACAGATCTGGGGCCAACGTCCTGACTTTC. It is translated as CASSLDRSGANVLTF. Combining the CDR3 with reference TRBV5-1 and TRBJ2-6 gives the whole variable domain KAGVTQTPRYLIKTRGQQVTLSCSPISGHRSVSWYQQTPGQGLQFLFEYFSETQRNKGNFPGRFSGRQFSNSRSEMNVSTLELGDSALYLCASSLDRSGANVLTFGAGSRLTVL.

The table lists this clone with a count of one. The rearrangement links TRBV2 to TRBJ1-2; TRBD1 matches 10 bases. Looked up from germline, CDR1 is SNHLY and CDR2 is FYNNEI. Unmatched junction bases numbered 10, after V lost 3 bases and J lost 3 bases. The CDR3 spans 17 residues. The CDR3 here is CASSESLGTGADYGYTF. CDR3 coding DNA: TGTGCCAGCAGTGAGAGTCTCGGGACAGGGGCTGACTATGGCTACACCTTC.

This clone came up a few times. This sequence joins TRBV18 and TRBJ1-2, with D possibly TRBD1 on 6 matching bases. Trimming removed 0 bases from V and 7 bases from J, with 6 bases in between. The V gene's germline CDR1 is KGHSH and CDR2 LQKENI. This CDR3 region has 12 residues. In DNA form, the CDR3 reads TGTGCCAGCTCACCACCACAGGGTGGCTACACCTTC. Amino acids: CASSPPQGGYTF.

The chain combines TRBV28 with TRBJ2-1; D is perhaps TRBD2 (6 bases). The V end lost 5 bases, the J end lost 7 bases, and 15 bases lay between the germline ends. Germline CDR1 MDHEN, CDR2 SYDVKM. This CDR3 is built from 14 residues. The CDR3, as DNA: TGTGCCAGCAGTCAGACTAGTTCTAGGAATGAGCAGTTCTTC. Translating gives CASSQTSSRNEQFF.

V and J are TRBV11-2 and TRBJ2-5, with 7 bases aligning to TRBD2. The J segment lost 7 bases and the V segment lost 0 bases, leaving 8 bases of the junction unmatched. The germline V gene has CDR1 SGHAT and CDR2 FQNNGV. CDR3 length: 15 amino acids. The CDR3 loop reads CASSLEGDPGGTQYF. The CDR3 nucleotides are TGTGCCAGCAGCTTAGAAGGGGACCCGGGGGGGACCCAGTACTTC. Full variable domain (remainder filled in from reference TRBV11-2 and TRBJ2-5): EAGVAQSPRYKIIEKRQSVAFWCNPISGHATLYWYQQILGQGPKLLIQFQNNGVVDDSQLPKDRFSAERLKGVDSTLKIQPAKLEDSAVYLCASSLEGDPGGTQYFGPGTRLLVL.

The chain is built from TRBV7-9 and TRBJ2-2; 9 bases line up with TRBD1. Trimming removed 5 bases from V and 5 bases from J; junction bases left unmatched: 9. Germline V gives CDR1 SEHNR, CDR2 FQNEAQ (reference sequence). The CDR3 runs to 16 residues. Here the CDR3 reads CASSSSGTGLTGELFF. CDR3 in DNA: TGTGCCAGCAGCAGCTCCGGGACAGGGTTGACCGGGGAGCTGTTTTTT.

V and J are TRBV12-3 or TRBV12-4 and TRBJ2-7; D is ambiguous. Between the trimmed V and J ends, which lost 3 bases and 1 base, there was a span of 7 bases. The CDR3 consists of 13 residues. The CDR3 nucleotides are TGTGCCAGCAGTTTCCCACTTTCCTACGAGCAGTACTTC. Translated: CASSFPLSYEQYF.

This clone has just one count. The CDR3 sequence is CASSQQSDWGYTF. The DNA of the CDR3 is TGCGCCAGCAGCCAACAGAGTGATTGGGGCTACACCTTC. The chain carries TRBV5-1 and TRBJ1-2, with D unresolved. With 4 bases removed from V and 8 bases from J, the gap between germline ends came to 15 bases. CDR1 SGHRS and CDR2 YFSETQ come from the germline V gene. The length of the CDR3 is 13 residues.

This CDR3 is CASSYSRTGGSLNTEAFF. As DNA, the CDR3 is TGTGCCAGCAGTTACTCCCGGACAGGGGGTTCGTTGAACACTGAAGCTTTCTTT. The chain employs TRBV6-2 or TRBV6-3 and TRBJ1-1; 10 bases line up with TRBD1. The CDR3 spans 18 residues. Trimming removed 0 bases from V and 0 bases from J; junction bases left unmatched: 7. Germline V lookup: CDR1 MNHEY, CDR2 SVGEGT.

J is TRBJ2-2 and V is TRBV21-1; the table gives TRBD2 as D, unverified against the DNA. TRBV21-1 is a documented pseudogene. The CDR3 loop spans 20 amino acids. CDR3 region: CASSKIERGLAGGRTGELFF. The CDR3 bases are TGTGCCAGCAGCAAAATCGAAAGGGGACTAGCGGGAGGGCGAACCGGGGAGCTGTTTTTT.

V usage is TRBV7-6 and J usage is TRBJ2-1, with D perhaps TRBD2 (6 bases). This CDR3 is built from 13 residues. CDR1 is SGHVS and CDR2 is FNYEAQ in the germline V gene. The V gene lost 5 bases and the J gene lost 9 bases, with 14 bases spanning the gap. In nucleotides, the CDR3 is TGTGCCAGCAGCGCCCGTTTGGGGGGTGAGCAGTTCTTC. It codes for CASSARLGGEQFF. Together with reference TRBV7-6 and TRBJ2-1, the CDR3 gives the full variable domain: GAGVSQSPRYKVTKRGQDVALRCDPISGHVSLYWYRQALGQGPEFLTYFNYEAQQDKSGLPNDRFSAERPEGSISTLTIQRTEQRDSAMYRCASSARLGGEQFFGPGTRLTVL.

The chain combines TRBV5-1 with TRBJ2-1; TRBD2 aligns across 11 bases. The ends lost 0 bases at V and 2 bases at J; junction bases unmatched: 4. CDR1 is SGHRS, CDR2 YFSETQ, per germline. The CDR3 runs 17 residues. CDR3 amino acids: CASSLVASGGTYNEQFF. CDR3 nucleotides: TGCGCCAGCAGCTTGGTGGCTAGCGGGGGGACCTACAATGAGCAGTTCTTC.

The V gene is TRBV7-9, the J gene TRBJ1-1; tentatively, D is TRBD1 (6 bases). Germline assignment: CDR1 SEHNR and CDR2 FQNEAQ (reference sequence). Trimming removed 3 bases from V and 4 bases from J, with 12 bases in between. The CDR3 contains 14 residues. The CDR3 reads CASSLDQGRTEAFF. Here the CDR3 DNA reads TGTGCCAGCAGCTTGGATCAGGGGCGCACTGAAGCTTTCTTT.

The V and J genes are TRBV5-5 and TRBJ2-2; D unresolved. CDR1 and CDR2 from the germline V gene are SGHKS and YYEKEE (reference sequence). The CDR3 consists of 16 residues. V gave up 1 base and J gave up 0 bases, with 10 bases separating them. CDR3 loop: CASSLYSVSNTGELFF. The CDR3 bases are TGTGCCAGCAGCTTGTACTCGGTATCGAACACCGGGGAGCTGTTTTTT.

This chain uses TRBV6-5 with TRBJ1-4, with 9 bases lining up with TRBD1. The CDR3 runs to 14 residues. The J segment lost 4 bases and the V segment lost 6 bases, leaving 3 bases of the junction unmatched. Germline V CDR1 and CDR2: MNHEY, SVGAGI. CDR3 sequence (DNA): TGTGCCAGCAGCCCGGGACAGGGTAATGAAAAACTGTTTTTT. Its protein product is CASSPGQGNEKLFF.

The chain carries TRBV15 and TRBJ2-2; D may be TRBD1 (5 bases). V was shortened by 1 base and J by 1 base, with 19 bases between the two germline ends. The CDR3 consists of 19 residues. CDR1 and CDR2 (germline): LNHNV, YYDKDF (reference sequence). The CDR3 DNA reads TGTGCCACCAGCAGAGTGGGGCCGCAGTGGGTGATGAACACCGGGGAGCTGTTTTTT. Its protein product is CATSRVGPQWVMNTGELFF.

The chain links TRBV29-1 to TRBJ1-1; 7 bases match TRBD1. Unmatched junction bases numbered 7, after V lost 1 base and J lost 5 bases. The CDR3 is 14 amino acids. In germline, CDR1 is SQVTM, CDR2 ANQGSEA. CDR3 protein: CSVEVKGARTEAFF. As DNA, the CDR3 is TGCAGCGTTGAAGTTAAGGGGGCCCGGACTGAAGCTTTCTTT.

The chain has TRBV11-2 and TRBJ2-7; 10 nucleotides match TRBD2. There are 17 residues in the CDR3. With 2 bases clipped from V and 0 bases from J, the junction kept 7 bases outside the gene matches. CDR1 and CDR2 (germline): SGHAT, FQNNGV. CDR3 bases: TGTGCCAGCAGCTTATCGGCTAGCGGGAGATTCTCCTACGAGCAGTACTTC. Protein sequence: CASSLSASGRFSYEQYF.

The genes are TRBV11-2 and TRBJ2-7; D is perhaps TRBD2 (6 bases). This CDR3 comprises 14 residues. V lost 2 bases and J lost 2, with 10 bases in between. Germline CDR1 SGHAT, CDR2 FQNNGV. CDR3 sequence reads: CASSLQGGAYEQYF. The CDR3 region has the DNA TGTGCCAGCAGCTTACAGGGAGGTGCCTACGAGCAGTACTTC.

Ten or more counts support this clone. The chain has TRBV10-1 and TRBJ2-5, with TRBD1 matching over 11 bases. This CDR3 has 14 amino acids. The germline V gene encodes CDR1 WNHNN and CDR2 SYGVQD (reference sequence). V trimming: 9 bases; J trimming: 5 bases; junction bases outside the gene matches: 8. DNA for the CDR3: TGCGCCAGTAGGGGGACAGGGGGTCGGGAGACCCAGTACTTC. Translated: CASRGTGGRETQYF.

This sequence joins TRBV9 and TRBJ2-5; the match to TRBD2 covers 7 bases. The V and J ends lost 2 bases and 3 bases, in that order; junction bases with no gene match: 7. CDR1 is SGDLS and CDR2 is YYNGEE in the germline V gene. CDR3 length: 15 residues. The CDR3 protein is CASSVPGGIKETQYF. The CDR3 DNA follows: TGTGCCAGCAGCGTGCCGGGAGGTATTAAAGAGACCCAGTACTTC.

This chain links TRBV10-2 with TRBJ2-2; D may correspond to TRBD1 or TRBD2 (5 bases each). V was cut by 6 bases and J by 3 bases, with 11 bases left in between. Germline V gene data show CDR1 as WSHSY and CDR2 as SAAADI. The CDR3 is 14 amino acids. The CDR3 reads CASRSGADTGELFF. The CDR3 nucleotides are TGCGCCAGCAGGTCCGGGGCGGACACCGGGGAGCTGTTTTTT.

The chain uses TRBV5-4 and TRBJ1-2, with 7 nucleotides matching TRBD1. This CDR3 has 14 residues. From germline, CDR1 is SGHNT and CDR2 YYREEE (reference sequence). V was pared by 3 bases and J by 3 bases, with 5 bases of the junction left unmatched. The CDR3 DNA reads as TGTGCCAGCAGCTGGGAGGGGGCCCACTATGGCTACACCTTC. Amino acid sequence: CASSWEGAHYGYTF.